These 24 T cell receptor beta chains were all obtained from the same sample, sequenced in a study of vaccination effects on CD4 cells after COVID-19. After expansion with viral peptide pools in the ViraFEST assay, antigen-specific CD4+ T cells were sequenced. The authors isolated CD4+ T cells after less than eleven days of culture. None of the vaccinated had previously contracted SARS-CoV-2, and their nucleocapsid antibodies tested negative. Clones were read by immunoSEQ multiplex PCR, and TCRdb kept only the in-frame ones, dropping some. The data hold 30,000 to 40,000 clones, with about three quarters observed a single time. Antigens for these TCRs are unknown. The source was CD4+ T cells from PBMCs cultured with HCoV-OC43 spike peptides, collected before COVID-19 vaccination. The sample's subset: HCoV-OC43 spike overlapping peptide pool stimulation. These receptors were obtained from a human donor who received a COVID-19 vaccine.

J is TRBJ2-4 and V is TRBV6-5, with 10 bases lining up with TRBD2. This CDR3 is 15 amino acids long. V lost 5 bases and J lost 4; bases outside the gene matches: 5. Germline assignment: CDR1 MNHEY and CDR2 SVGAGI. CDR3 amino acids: CASSRLAGDKNIQYF. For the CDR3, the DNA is TGTGCCAGCAGTCGACTAGCGGGCGATAAAAACATTCAGTACTTC.

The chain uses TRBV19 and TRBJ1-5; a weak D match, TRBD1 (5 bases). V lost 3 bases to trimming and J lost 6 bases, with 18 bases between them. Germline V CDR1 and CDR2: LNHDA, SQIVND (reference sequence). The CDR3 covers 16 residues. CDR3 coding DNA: TGTGCCAGTAGTATGGGAGGGACTAGGGCTCGTCAGCCCCAGCATTTT. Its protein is CASSMGGTRARQPQHF.

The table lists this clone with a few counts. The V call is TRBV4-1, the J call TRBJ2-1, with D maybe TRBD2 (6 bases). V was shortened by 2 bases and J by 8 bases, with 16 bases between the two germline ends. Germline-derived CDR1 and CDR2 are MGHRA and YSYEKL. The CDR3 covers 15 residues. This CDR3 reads CASSQPGLRIDEQFF. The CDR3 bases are TGCGCCAGCAGCCAACCCGGACTAAGGATTGATGAGCAGTTCTTC.

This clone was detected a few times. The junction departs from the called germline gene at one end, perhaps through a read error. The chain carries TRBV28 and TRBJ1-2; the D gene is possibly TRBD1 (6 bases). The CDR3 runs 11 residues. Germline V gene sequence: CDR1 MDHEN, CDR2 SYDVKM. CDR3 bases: TGTGCCAGCGGATACACCGGGACACCGTACTTC. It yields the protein CASGYTGTPYF.

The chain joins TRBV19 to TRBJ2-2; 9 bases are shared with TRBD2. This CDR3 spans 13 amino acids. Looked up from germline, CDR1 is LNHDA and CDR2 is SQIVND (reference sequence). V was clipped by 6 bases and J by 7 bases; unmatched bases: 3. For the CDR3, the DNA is TGTGCCAGTAGGACTAGCGGTGGCGGGGAGCTGTTTTTT. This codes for CASRTSGGGELFF.

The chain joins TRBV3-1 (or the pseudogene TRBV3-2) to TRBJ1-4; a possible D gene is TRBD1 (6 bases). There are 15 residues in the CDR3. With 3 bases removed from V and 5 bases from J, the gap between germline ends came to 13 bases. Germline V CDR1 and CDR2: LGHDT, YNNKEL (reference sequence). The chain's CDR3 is CASSHGQTLNEKLFF. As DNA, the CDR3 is TGTGCCAGCAGCCATGGACAGACATTAAATGAAAAACTGTTTTTT.

The CDR3 sequence is CASSPQLGNEQFF. CDR3 bases: TGTGCCAGCAGCCCACAATTAGGCAATGAGCAGTTCTTC. The chain links TRBV11-2 to TRBJ2-1; D not resolved. V was shortened by 5 bases and J by 6 bases, with 11 bases between the two germline ends. Germline V gives CDR1 SGHAT, CDR2 FQNNGV. CDR3 length: 13 amino acids.

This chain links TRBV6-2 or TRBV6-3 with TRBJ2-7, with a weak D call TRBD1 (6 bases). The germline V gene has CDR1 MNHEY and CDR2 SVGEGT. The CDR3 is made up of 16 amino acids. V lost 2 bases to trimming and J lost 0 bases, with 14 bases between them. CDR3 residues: CASSYPDSSSSYEQYF. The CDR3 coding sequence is TGTGCCAGCAGTTACCCGGACAGTTCCAGCTCCTACGAGCAGTACTTC.

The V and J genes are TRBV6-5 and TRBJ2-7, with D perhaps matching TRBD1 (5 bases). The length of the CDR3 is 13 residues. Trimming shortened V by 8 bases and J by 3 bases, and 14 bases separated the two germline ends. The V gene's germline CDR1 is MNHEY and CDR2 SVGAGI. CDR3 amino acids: CASGRQTNYEQYF. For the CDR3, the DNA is TGTGCCAGCGGGCGACAGACCAACTACGAGCAGTACTTC.

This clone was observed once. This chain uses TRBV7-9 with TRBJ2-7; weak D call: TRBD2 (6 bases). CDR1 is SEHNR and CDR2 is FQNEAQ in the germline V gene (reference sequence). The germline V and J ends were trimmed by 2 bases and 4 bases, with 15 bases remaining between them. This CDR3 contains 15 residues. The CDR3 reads CASSLREAPWYEQYF. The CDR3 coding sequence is TGTGCCAGCAGCTTAAGGGAGGCCCCCTGGTACGAGCAGTACTTC.

In DNA, the CDR3 is TGTGCCAGCAGCCCCTCGGGGGCCCGGGCAGATACGCAGTATTTT. Translating it yields CASSPSGARADTQYF. The genes are TRBV7-3 and TRBJ2-3; D could derive from TRBD1 or TRBD2 (6 bases each). The germline CDR1 and CDR2 sequences are SGHTA and FQGTGA. V lost 5 bases to trimming and J lost 4 bases, with 16 bases between them. The CDR3 totals 15 residues.

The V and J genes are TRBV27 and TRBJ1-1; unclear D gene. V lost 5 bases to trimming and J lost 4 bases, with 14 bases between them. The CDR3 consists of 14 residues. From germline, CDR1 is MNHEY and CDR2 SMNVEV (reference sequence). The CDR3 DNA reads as TGTGCCAGCAGTCCCCAGTTTCGGGGCACTGAAGCTTTCTTT. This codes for CASSPQFRGTEAFF.

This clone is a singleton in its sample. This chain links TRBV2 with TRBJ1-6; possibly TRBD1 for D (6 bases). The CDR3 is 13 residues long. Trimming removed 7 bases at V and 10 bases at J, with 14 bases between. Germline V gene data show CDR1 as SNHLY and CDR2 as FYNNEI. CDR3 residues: CASISGAGSPLHF. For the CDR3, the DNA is TGTGCCAGCATTTCAGGGGCAGGGTCACCCCTCCACTTT.

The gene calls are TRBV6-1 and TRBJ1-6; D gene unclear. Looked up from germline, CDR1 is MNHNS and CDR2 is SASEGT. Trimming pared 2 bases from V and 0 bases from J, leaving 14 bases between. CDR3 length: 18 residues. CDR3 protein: CASSELWAPSSYNSPLHF. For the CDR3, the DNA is TGTGCCAGCAGTGAATTATGGGCTCCTAGCTCCTATAATTCACCCCTCCACTTT.

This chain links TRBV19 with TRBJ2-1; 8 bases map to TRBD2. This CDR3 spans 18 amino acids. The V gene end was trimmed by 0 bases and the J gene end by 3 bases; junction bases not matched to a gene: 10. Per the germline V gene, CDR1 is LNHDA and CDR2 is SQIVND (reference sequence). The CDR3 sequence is CASSIDLWRGVNYNEQFF. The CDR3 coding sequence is TGTGCCAGTAGTATAGACCTCTGGCGGGGGGTCAACTACAATGAGCAGTTCTTC.

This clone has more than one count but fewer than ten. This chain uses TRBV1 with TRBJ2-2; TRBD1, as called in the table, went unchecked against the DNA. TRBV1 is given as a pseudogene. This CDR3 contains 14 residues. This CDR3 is CTSSQDRGTGELFF. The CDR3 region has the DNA TGCACCAGCAGCCAAGACAGGGGCACCGGGGAGCTGTTTTTT.

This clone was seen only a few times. CDR3 region: CSASGRYGYTF. The CDR3 coding sequence is TGCAGTGCTAGTGGGAGGTATGGCTACACCTTC. The rearrangement joins TRBV20-1 to TRBJ1-2; D uncertain. V dropped 3 bases and J dropped 5 bases, with 7 bases sitting between them. The germline V gene has CDR1 DFQATT and CDR2 SNEGSKA (reference sequence). The length of the CDR3 is 11 residues.

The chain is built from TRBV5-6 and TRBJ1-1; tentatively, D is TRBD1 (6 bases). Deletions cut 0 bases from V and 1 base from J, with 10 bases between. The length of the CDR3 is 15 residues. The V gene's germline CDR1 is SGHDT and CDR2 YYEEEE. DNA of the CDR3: TGTGCCAGCAGCTTGGTAGGGGGGTGGAACACTGAAGCTTTCTTT. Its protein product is CASSLVGGWNTEAFF.

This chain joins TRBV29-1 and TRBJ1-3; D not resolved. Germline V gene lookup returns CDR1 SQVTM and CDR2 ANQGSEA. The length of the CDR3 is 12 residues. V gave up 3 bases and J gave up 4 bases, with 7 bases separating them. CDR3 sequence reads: CSVERSGNTIYF. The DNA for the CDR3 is TGCAGCGTTGAGCGTTCCGGAAACACCATATATTTT.

In DNA, the CDR3 is TGTGCCAGCTCACGAACCGGGACGGAGAACACTGAAGCTTTCTTT. Protein product: CASSRTGTENTEAFF. The rearrangement uses TRBV18 and TRBJ1-1, with a possible D match to TRBD1 (5 bases). The CDR3 consists of 15 residues. V shed 4 bases and J shed 1 base, with 13 bases lying between them. Germline loops: CDR1 KGHSH, CDR2 LQKENI.

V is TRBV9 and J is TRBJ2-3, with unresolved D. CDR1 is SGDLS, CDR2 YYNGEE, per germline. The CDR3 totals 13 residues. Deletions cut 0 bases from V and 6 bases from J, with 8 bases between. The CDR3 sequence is CASSVGSGDTQYF. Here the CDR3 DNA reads TGTGCCAGCAGCGTAGGGTCGGGCGATACGCAGTATTTT.

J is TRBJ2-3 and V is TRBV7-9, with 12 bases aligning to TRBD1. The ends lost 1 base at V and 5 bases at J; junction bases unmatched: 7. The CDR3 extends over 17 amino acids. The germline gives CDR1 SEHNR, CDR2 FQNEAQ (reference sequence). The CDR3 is CASSLGAGTGGGDTQYF. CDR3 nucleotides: TGTGCCAGCAGCTTAGGTGCAGGGACAGGGGGCGGAGATACGCAGTATTTT.

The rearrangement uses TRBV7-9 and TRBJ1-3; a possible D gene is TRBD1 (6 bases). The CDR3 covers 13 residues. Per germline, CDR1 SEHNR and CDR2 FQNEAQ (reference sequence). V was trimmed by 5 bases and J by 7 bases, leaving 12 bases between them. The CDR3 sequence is CASSDGQYNTIYF. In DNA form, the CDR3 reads TGTGCCAGCAGCGACGGACAGTACAACACCATATATTTT.

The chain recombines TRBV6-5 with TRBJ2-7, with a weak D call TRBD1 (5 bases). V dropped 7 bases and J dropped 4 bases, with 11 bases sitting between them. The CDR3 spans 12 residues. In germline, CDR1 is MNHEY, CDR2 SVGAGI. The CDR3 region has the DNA TGTGCCAGCAAGGACACCTTTTACGAGCAGTACTTC. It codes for CASKDTFYEQYF.